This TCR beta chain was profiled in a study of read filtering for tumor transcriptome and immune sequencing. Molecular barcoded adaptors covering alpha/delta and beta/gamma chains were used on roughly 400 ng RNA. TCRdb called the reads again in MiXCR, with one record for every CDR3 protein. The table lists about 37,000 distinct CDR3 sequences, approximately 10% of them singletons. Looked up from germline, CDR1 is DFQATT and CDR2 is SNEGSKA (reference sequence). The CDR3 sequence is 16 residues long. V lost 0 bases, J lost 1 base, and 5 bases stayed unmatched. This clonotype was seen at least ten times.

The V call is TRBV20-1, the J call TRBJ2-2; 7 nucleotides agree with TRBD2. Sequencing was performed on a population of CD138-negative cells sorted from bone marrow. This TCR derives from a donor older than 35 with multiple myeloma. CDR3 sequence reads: CSARDLTGGNTGELFF. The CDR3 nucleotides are TGCAGTGCTAGAGATCTGACGGGGGGGAACACCGGGGAGCTGTTTTTT.